Presented here are 26 T cell receptor beta chains from one specimen sequenced in a study of control samples from healthy donors and cancer patients. The assay was immunoSEQ multiplex PCR, and TCRdb's table has in-frame clones only and misses some. Among about 44,000 clones listed, roughly three quarters were seen once. Sequencing input: formalin-fixed, paraffin-embedded tissue. All receptors derive from a male donor with melanoma.

In the case of this clone: This probably arose from a read error, given a far larger clone one base away. The chain links TRBV2 to TRBJ2-5; no reliable D call. The last part of the DNA fits TRBJ2-7 better; the J call may be wrong. CDR3 length: 15 amino acids. The germline gives CDR1 SNHLY, CDR2 FYNNEI. The CDR3 region is CASKSNSSNSYEQYF. In DNA, the CDR3 is TGTGCCAGTAAAAGCAATTCCAGCAATTCCTACGAGCAGTACTTC.

The chain joins TRBV28 to TRBJ1-5, with D perhaps TRBD1 (5 bases). Germline V lookup: CDR1 MDHEN, CDR2 SYDVKM. The ends were cut back, 3 bases at V and 14 bases at J, with 11 bases in the middle. The CDR3 covers 11 residues. CDR3 in amino acids: CASSLEGTEHF. DNA of the CDR3: TGTGCCAGCAGTTTGGAAGGGACGGAGCATTTT.

The chain employs TRBV7-8 and TRBJ2-7, with 10 bases aligning to TRBD2. Germline CDR1 and CDR2: SGHVS and FQNEAQ. V gave up 0 bases and J gave up 2 bases; unmatched junction bases: 4. There are 16 residues in the CDR3. CDR3 amino acids: CASSLALAGVPYEQYF. As DNA, the CDR3 is TGTGCCAGCAGCTTAGCGCTAGCGGGGGTACCCTACGAGCAGTACTTC.

This clone was counted only a few times. The chain combines TRBV10-3 with TRBJ2-7, with unresolved D. This CDR3 is 11 amino acids long. Trimming shortened V by 7 bases and J by 0 bases, and 4 bases separated the two germline ends. Germline V gives CDR1 ENHRY, CDR2 SYGVKD. The CDR3 nucleotides are TGTGCCATCATGGACTCCTACGAGCAGTACTTC. Its translation: CAIMDSYEQYF.

The chain is built from TRBV29-1 and TRBJ2-7, with 7 nucleotides matching TRBD1. Germline CDR1 and CDR2: SQVTM and ANQGSEA. The CDR3 loop spans 14 amino acids. The V and J ends lost 4 bases and 5 bases, in that order; junction bases with no gene match: 11. CDR3 sequence: CSVGRGGAGNEQYF. DNA of the CDR3: TGCAGCGTTGGGAGAGGGGGCGCCGGGAACGAGCAGTACTTC.

V usage is TRBV20-1 and J usage is TRBJ2-3; D possibly uses TRBD1 or TRBD2 (6 bases each). There are 14 residues in the CDR3. CDR1 DFQATT and CDR2 SNEGSKA come from the germline V gene (reference sequence). V was shortened by 3 bases and J by 3 bases, with 13 bases between the two germline ends. The CDR3, as DNA: TGCAGTGCTAGTGTGGGGGGCTGGACAGATACGCAGTATTTT. Amino acid sequence: CSASVGGWTDTQYF.

This sequence joins TRBV11-2 and TRBJ2-7; 7 nucleotides match TRBD1. The CDR3 runs 15 residues. Germline V gene lookup returns CDR1 SGHAT and CDR2 FQNNGV. V shed 5 bases, J shed 3 bases, and the junction held 10 bases outside the gene matches. The CDR3 DNA is TGTGCCAGCAGCCCTGGGGACAGCTACATCTACGAGCAGTACTTC. Its translation is CASSPGDSYIYEQYF.

This clone is medium-sized by share. The chain links TRBV20-1 to TRBJ1-2; 9 bases line up with TRBD1. V lost 7 bases, J lost 8 bases, and 5 bases stayed unmatched. The CDR3 runs to 11 residues. Germline CDR1 reads DFQATT; CDR2 reads SNEGSKA (reference sequence). In DNA form, the CDR3 reads TGCAGTGTGGTGGGACAGGGAGGCTACACCTTC. This encodes CSVVGQGGYTF.

The V call is TRBV12-5, the J call TRBJ2-7; 7 positions agree with TRBD2. The length of the CDR3 is 17 residues. The germline V gene encodes CDR1 LGHNT and CDR2 FRNRAP. V lost 1 base, J lost 3 bases, and 12 bases stayed unmatched. The CDR3 reads CASGLAQREVLIYEQYF. Here the CDR3 DNA reads TGTGCTAGTGGTTTGGCTCAACGGGAGGTCTTAATCTACGAGCAGTACTTC. The variable domain in full, with the rest retrieved from reference TRBV12-5 and TRBJ2-7, is DARVTQTPRHKVTEMGQEVTMRCQPILGHNTVFWYRQTMMQGLELLAYFRNRAPLDDSGMPKDRFSAEMPDATLATLKIQPSEPRDSAVYFCASGLAQREVLIYEQYFGPGTRLTVT.

The chain is built from TRBV29-1 and TRBJ2-4, with D unresolved. The germline CDR1 and CDR2 sequences are SQVTM and ANQGSEA. The CDR3 totals 14 residues. The germline V and J ends were trimmed by 4 bases and 0 bases, with 10 bases remaining between them. CDR3 nucleotides: TGCAGCGTTGTTTCAGCTAGAGCCAAAAACATTCAGTACTTC. Translation gives CSVVSARAKNIQYF.

This chain uses TRBV19 with TRBJ1-5; D might be TRBD1 (5 bases). The CDR3 sequence is 16 residues long. The V and J ends lost 10 bases and 3 bases respectively, with 22 bases between them. Germline V gene sequence: CDR1 LNHDA, CDR2 SQIVND (reference sequence). CDR3 DNA: TGTGCCACCGGCGGGGATTGGGGACTTACCAATCAGCCCCAGCATTTT. This translates into CATGGDWGLTNQPQHF.

The chain uses TRBV6-6 and TRBJ2-3; 13 bases match TRBD2. The CDR3 sequence is 16 residues long. The germline CDR1 and CDR2 sequences are MNHNY and SVGAGI (reference sequence). V trimming: 7 bases; J trimming: 4 bases; junction bases outside the gene matches: 8. CDR3 sequence reads: CASKVQLAGGADTQYF. The CDR3 bases are TGTGCCAGCAAGGTCCAACTAGCGGGAGGGGCAGATACGCAGTATTTT.

The V gene is TRBV6-2 or TRBV6-3, the J gene TRBJ2-3; either TRBD1 or TRBD2 may fit D (6 bases each). Germline V gene sequence: CDR1 MNHEY, CDR2 SVGEGT. The CDR3 sequence is 18 residues long. The germline V and J ends were trimmed by 2 bases and 2 bases, with 20 bases remaining between them. CDR3: CASSYDYGRGPATDTQYF. CDR3 bases: TGTGCCAGCAGTTACGATTATGGACGGGGGCCTGCCACAGATACGCAGTATTTT.

This rearrangement joins TRBV23-1 to TRBJ2-7; 8 positions agree with TRBD2. TRBV23-1 is identified as an open reading frame with a role that is uncertain. This CDR3 has 14 residues. The V gene end was trimmed by 7 bases and the J gene end by 2 bases; junction bases not matched to a gene: 7. CDR3 residues: CASKETSDTYEQYF. The CDR3, as DNA: TGCGCCAGCAAGGAGACTAGCGATACCTACGAGCAGTACTTC.

This chain links TRBV19 with TRBJ1-5, with TRBD1 as a possible D gene (5 bases). V lost 1 base and J 0 bases, leaving 7 bases between the germline ends. Germline V gene sequence: CDR1 LNHDA, CDR2 SQIVND (reference sequence). The CDR3 length is 15 residues. The DNA for the CDR3 is TGTGCCAGTAGTATAGGGGACGCTAGCAATCAGCCCCAGCATTTT. The encoded protein is CASSIGDASNQPQHF.

This clone is medium-sized in the sample. The chain uses TRBV28 and TRBJ2-7; TRBD2 might be the D (5 bases). CDR1 is MDHEN, CDR2 SYDVKM, per germline. This CDR3 spans 13 amino acids. The ends were cut back, 6 bases at V and 4 bases at J, with 13 bases in the middle. The CDR3 spells CASSEGVVYEQYF. The CDR3 DNA sequence: TGTGCCAGCAGCGAGGGTGTTGTGTACGAGCAGTACTTC. Using reference TRBV28 and TRBJ2-7 for the parts outside the CDR3, the full variable domain is DVKVTQSSRYLVKRTGEKVFLECVQDMDHENMFWYRQDPGLGLRLIYFSYDVKMKEKGDIPEGYSVSREKKERFSLILESASTNQTSMYLCASSEGVVYEQYFGPGTRLTVT.

This chain links TRBV7-9 with TRBJ2-1; D perhaps matches TRBD2 (5 bases). The CDR3 length is 13 residues. CDR1 and CDR2 (germline): SEHNR, FQNEAQ (reference sequence). V lost 5 bases and J 4 bases, leaving 9 bases between the germline ends. The CDR3 DNA follows: TGTGCCAGCAGCCCAGCGGAATACAATGAGCAGTTCTTC. Encoded protein: CASSPAEYNEQFF.

The chain recombines TRBV28 with TRBJ2-3; D gene unclear. The V gene's germline CDR1 is MDHEN and CDR2 SYDVKM. The CDR3 contains 13 residues. Trimming shortened V by 5 bases and J by 2 bases, and 8 bases separated the two germline ends. The CDR3 nucleotides read TGTGCCAGCAGTGCACCAGTCACAGATACGCAGTATTTT. The encoded protein is CASSAPVTDTQYF.

The chain has TRBV21-1 and TRBJ2-5. TRBV21-1 is a known pseudogene. This CDR3 spans 14 amino acids. The CDR3 DNA reads TGTGCCAGCAGCAAACGGAGAGGGACGGAGACCCAGTACTTC. Translating gives CASSKRRGTETQYF.

The chain recombines TRBV7-3 with TRBJ2-5; D unresolved. This CDR3 comprises 13 residues. Trimming pared 1 base from V and 2 bases from J, leaving 5 bases between. The germline CDR1 and CDR2 sequences are SGHTA and FQGTGA. CDR3 in DNA: TGTGCCAGCAGCTTAATTAGTCAAGAGACCCAGTACTTC. Protein product: CASSLISQETQYF.

The CDR3 coding sequence is TGTGCCAGCAGCCCACTAGCGGGAGGCAGAGATACGCAGTATTTT. As protein: CASSPLAGGRDTQYF. The V call is TRBV3-1 (or the pseudogene TRBV3-2), the J call TRBJ2-3; TRBD2 matches 12 bases. The CDR3 is 15 residues long. With V trimmed by 4 bases and J by 5 bases, 4 bases remained unmatched. Looked up from germline, CDR1 is LGHDT and CDR2 is YNNKEL (reference sequence).

V usage is TRBV7-5 and J usage is TRBJ2-3; the D call TRBD2 from the table was never checked on the DNA. TRBV7-5 is a known pseudogene. The CDR3 length is 15 residues. The CDR3 coding sequence is TGTGCCAGAAGCCCGCGGACTAGCGGTACAGATACGCAGTATTTT. Its protein is CARSPRTSGTDTQYF.

The chain joins TRBV18 to TRBJ2-7; D is possibly TRBD2 (6 bases). Trimming removed 2 bases from V and 4 bases from J, with 12 bases in between. Germline CDR1 KGHSH, CDR2 LQKENI. The CDR3 totals 14 residues. CDR3 nucleotides: TGTGCCAGCTCACCAGCGGGGACTGGATACGAGCAGTACTTC. It codes for CASSPAGTGYEQYF.

The rearrangement uses TRBV7-3 and TRBJ2-3; TRBD2 aligns across 9 bases. Germline-derived CDR1 and CDR2 are SGHTA and FQGTGA. The length of the CDR3 is 18 residues. V lost 2 bases, J lost 4 bases, and 13 bases stayed unmatched. In DNA form, the CDR3 reads TGTGCCAGCAGCTTAGACGCTAGCGGGACGGCAGGCGCAGATACGCAGTATTTT. Residues: CASSLDASGTAGADTQYF.

The chain is built from TRBV25-1 and TRBJ2-7, with a tentative D call TRBD1 (6 bases). Trimming removed 7 bases at V and 2 bases at J, with 15 bases between. Germline CDR1 is MGHDK and CDR2 is SYGVNS. The CDR3 has 14 residues. DNA of the CDR3: TGTGCCAGCACCCGGGACACAGACCCCTACGAGCAGTACTTC. Translated, it gives CASTRDTDPYEQYF.

The genes are TRBV4-2 and TRBJ1-1, with TRBD1 as a possible D gene (5 bases). Trimming took 0 bases from V and 7 from J, leaving 12 bases between them. Germline values: CDR1 LGHNA, CDR2 YNFKEQ. This CDR3 has 14 residues. CDR3 bases: TGTGCCAGCAGCCAAGAAGGGGTAGACAATGAAGCTTTCTTT. Translation: CASSQEGVDNEAFF.